The 9 T cell receptor beta chains in this list originate from one sample, sequenced in a study of molecular identifiers for immune sequencing clone quantification. TCRdb independently ran MiXCR on the PCR reads; one entry per CDR3 protein. The sample includes approximately 500,000 distinct CDR3 sequences, roughly a fifth of them seen just once. Sequenced sample: naive CD8+ T cells from blood, with Jurkat cell RNA spiked in. This sample's subset: FACS-sorted CD8+CD4-CCR7+CD45RA+ naive T cells. The receptors here all came from a human donor in good health. Some libraries in this study had Jurkat cell RNA spiked in.

The CDR3 DNA follows: TGTGCCAGCAGCTTAGCCGGGGTCACAGGGGAGGCTAAGCAGTTCTTC. Translation: CASSLAGVTGEAKQFF. The chain uses TRBV7-9 and TRBJ2-1; D may be TRBD1 (7 bases). CDR3 length equals 16 residues. Per the germline V gene, CDR1 is SEHNR and CDR2 is FQNEAQ (reference sequence). Trimming shortened V by 0 bases and J by 11 bases, and 20 bases separated the two germline ends. The entire variable domain, with the rest obtained from reference TRBV7-9 and TRBJ2-1, is as follows: DTGVSQNPRHKITKRGQNVTFRCDPISEHNRLYWYRQTLGQGPEFLTYFQNEAQLEKSRLLSDRFSAERPKGSFSTLEIQRTEQGDSAMYLCASSLAGVTGEAKQFFGPGTRLTVL.

In this sample, this clonotype turned up many times. One end of the junction is discordant with germline, which a read error may explain. The chain is built from TRBV4-1 and TRBJ1-5; D is possibly TRBD1 (5 bases). The germline V gene encodes CDR1 MGHRA and CDR2 YSYEKL. There are 14 residues in the CDR3. CDR3 sequence: CASSQDSSNQPQHF. The CDR3 DNA reads as TGTGCCAGCAGCCAAGACAGTAGCAATCAGCCCCAGCATTTT.

This clonotype was seen only a few times. The chain carries TRBV28 and TRBJ1-5, with D uncertain. CDR1 is MDHEN, CDR2 SYDVKM, per germline. Trimming took off 3 bases at V and 3 bases at J, with 27 bases between the two ends. CDR3 length equals 20 residues. This chain's CDR3 is CASSFPSTTQPLPFNQPQHF. The CDR3, as DNA: TGTGCCAGCAGTTTCCCATCGACTACCCAGCCCCTTCCCTTCAATCAGCCCCAGCATTTT.

The table lists this clonotype with many counts. The chain combines TRBV4-1 with TRBJ2-2, with TRBD2 as a possible D gene (6 bases). Germline V CDR1 and CDR2: MGHRA, YSYEKL. The CDR3 runs 12 residues. V lost 3 bases to trimming and J lost 7 bases, with 6 bases between them. Written as DNA, the CDR3 is TGCGCCAGCAGCCAGGGGGGCGGGGAGCTGTTTTTT. Protein product: CASSQGGGELFF.

This clonotype was seen many times. J is TRBJ1-5 and V is TRBV30; 7 bases line up with TRBD1. The junction had 2 bases not matched to a gene; V was cut back by 0 bases and J by 6 bases. This CDR3 comprises 13 residues. The germline V gene encodes CDR1 GTSNPN and CDR2 SVGIG (reference sequence). The CDR3 protein is CAWSVGGGQPQHF. CDR3 DNA: TGTGCCTGGAGTGTAGGGGGCGGTCAGCCCCAGCATTTT. Full variable domain (missing parts from reference TRBV30 and TRBJ1-5): SQTIHQWPATLVQPVGSPLSLECTVEGTSNPNLYWYRQAAGRGLQLLFYSVGIGQISSEVPQNLSASRPQDRQFILSSKKLLLSDSGFYLCAWSVGGGQPQHFGDGTRLSIL.

Turning to this clonotype: Its ends do not fully match the called genes, so a read error is possible. This chain joins TRBV4-3 and TRBJ2-7; 11 nucleotides align to TRBD2. Germline V gene data show CDR1 as LGHNA and CDR2 as YSLEER. The CDR3 spans 18 residues. In DNA, the CDR3 is TGCGCCAGCAGCCAAGATCGGAGAACTAGCGGGAGTCTTGGAGAGCAGCACTTC. It translates to CASSQDRRTSGSLGEQHF.

This chain connects TRBV28 to TRBJ2-7; D may be TRBD1 (5 bases). Per the germline V gene, CDR1 is MDHEN and CDR2 is SYDVKM. The V gene lost 4 bases and the J gene lost 4 bases, with 14 bases spanning the gap. CDR3 length equals 14 residues. CDR3 in amino acids: CASSSGHGVYEQYF. CDR3 nucleotide sequence: TGTGCCAGCAGTTCAGGACATGGGGTTTACGAGCAGTACTTC.

This clonotype occurred once. V and J are TRBV23-1 and TRBJ2-1; D gene uncertain. TRBV23-1 is marked as an open reading frame, function uncertain. Deletions cut 0 bases from V and 2 bases from J, with 14 bases between. The CDR3 contains 17 residues. CDR3 loop: CASSQSIAVGTYNEQFF. CDR3 in DNA: TGCGCCAGCAGTCAATCGATAGCAGTGGGGACCTACAATGAGCAGTTCTTC.

In its sample, this clonotype was seen many times. The chain recombines TRBV2 with TRBJ2-2; 7 bases map to TRBD1. CDR1 and CDR2 from the germline V gene are SNHLY and FYNNEI. This CDR3 has 15 amino acids. The V gene end was trimmed by 10 bases and the J gene end by 0 bases; junction bases not matched to a gene: 8. This CDR3 is CATDPGTANTGELFF. In DNA form, the CDR3 reads TGTGCCACCGACCCGGGGACAGCGAACACCGGGGAGCTGTTTTTT.